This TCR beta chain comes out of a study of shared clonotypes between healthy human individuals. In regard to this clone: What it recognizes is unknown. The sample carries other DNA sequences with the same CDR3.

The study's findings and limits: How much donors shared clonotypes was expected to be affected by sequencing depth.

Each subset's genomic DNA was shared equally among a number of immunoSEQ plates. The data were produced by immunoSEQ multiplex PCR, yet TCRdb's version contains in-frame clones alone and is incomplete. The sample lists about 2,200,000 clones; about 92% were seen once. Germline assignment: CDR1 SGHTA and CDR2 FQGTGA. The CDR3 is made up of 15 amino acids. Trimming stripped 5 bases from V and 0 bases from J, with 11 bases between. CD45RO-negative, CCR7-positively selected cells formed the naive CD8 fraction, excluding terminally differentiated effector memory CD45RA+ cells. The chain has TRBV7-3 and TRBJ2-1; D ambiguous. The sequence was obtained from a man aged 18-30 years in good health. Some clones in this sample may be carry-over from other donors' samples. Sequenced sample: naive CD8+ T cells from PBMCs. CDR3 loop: CASSLELSSYNEQFF. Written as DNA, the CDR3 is TGTGCCAGCAGCCTGGAATTAAGCTCCTACAATGAGCAGTTCTTC. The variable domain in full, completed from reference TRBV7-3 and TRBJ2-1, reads GAGVSQTPSNKVTEKGKYVELRCDPISGHTALYWYRQSLGQGPEFLIYFQGTGAADDSGLPNDRFFAVRPEGSVSTLKIQRTERGDSAVYLCASSLELSSYNEQFFGPGTRLTVL.